The 25 T cell receptor beta chains below were found in one sample sequenced in a study of blood T cell repertoires in COVID-19. Clones were read by immunoSEQ multiplex PCR, and TCRdb kept only the in-frame ones, dropping some. The sample holds roughly 250,000 clones; about 87% are singletons and the top ten take 7.5% to 9%. Sequenced material: peripheral blood. These receptors came from a human donor in a cohort sampled during active COVID-19.

The gene calls are TRBV29-1 and TRBJ2-7; D is possibly TRBD1 (5 bases). Trimming removed 7 bases from V and 5 bases from J, with 15 bases in between. The germline CDR1 and CDR2 sequences are SQVTM and ANQGSEA. This CDR3 is 12 amino acids long. The DNA for the CDR3 is TGCAGCGCGTCTTTATTAGGGGACGAGCAGTACTTC. Protein sequence: CSASLLGDEQYF.

The chain has TRBV6-5 and TRBJ1-1; no firm D call. This CDR3 contains 13 residues. V was cut by 2 bases and J by 5 bases, with 9 bases left in between. Germline values: CDR1 MNHEY, CDR2 SVGAGI. CDR3 amino acids: CASSYGSLTEAFF. The CDR3 DNA is TGTGCCAGCAGTTACGGGAGTTTGACTGAAGCTTTCTTT.

DNA of the CDR3: TGTGCCAGCTCACCATCTGCCTACGAGCAGTACTTC. Protein: CASSPSAYEQYF. This chain joins TRBV18 and TRBJ2-7; no firm D call. CDR3 size: 12 residues. V shed 2 bases and J shed 2 bases, with 4 bases lying between them. Germline V gene data show CDR1 as KGHSH and CDR2 as LQKENI.

This rearrangement joins TRBV19 to TRBJ2-1; D is possibly TRBD2 (7 bases). This CDR3 is built from 17 residues. CDR1 is LNHDA and CDR2 is SQIVND in the germline V gene (reference sequence). Trimming took 6 bases from V and 4 from J, leaving 22 bases between them. DNA of the CDR3: TGTGCCAGTAGCAAATCAAAGGCGGGGGCCCTTTACAATGAGCAGTTCTTC. Amino acid sequence: CASSKSKAGALYNEQFF.

On this clone: A read error may produce the germline difference seen at one junction end. The V and J genes are TRBV7-7 and TRBJ2-3, with 9 bases that match TRBD2. Looked up from germline, CDR1 is SSHAT and CDR2 is FNYEAQ (reference sequence). There are 19 residues in the CDR3. CDR3 sequence (DNA): TGTGCTAGCAGCTTAGGTTCTCGGCGGGAGGGCCGGGTATCAGATACGCAGTATTTT. It translates to CASSLGSRREGRVSDTQYF.

The genes are TRBV18 and TRBJ1-6, with D possibly being TRBD1 (6 bases). CDR1 KGHSH and CDR2 LQKENI come from the germline V gene. The germline V and J ends were trimmed by 4 bases and 7 bases, with 14 bases remaining between them. CDR3 length equals 15 residues. CDR3 nucleotides: TGTGCCAGCTCACTTTTGGACAGAAACAATTCACCCCTCCACTTT. This encodes CASSLLDRNNSPLHF.

The chain employs TRBV6-5 and TRBJ2-7; 7 bases are shared with TRBD2. Germline CDR1 reads MNHEY; CDR2 reads SVGAGI. Trimming removed 11 bases from V and 7 bases from J; junction bases left unmatched: 11. The CDR3 loop spans 12 amino acids. The CDR3 DNA reads TGTGCCGCCGTCGGGGGAGCGGGGGAGCAGTACTTC. This encodes CAAVGGAGEQYF.

The chain employs TRBV10-2 and TRBJ2-5, with D maybe TRBD2 (6 bases). Trimming cost V 4 bases and J 2 bases, with 14 bases left between them. The CDR3 has 15 residues. Germline lookup yields CDR1 WSHSY and CDR2 SAAADI. The CDR3, as DNA: TGCGCCAGCAGTGCGCCGGGACTCATACAAGAGACCCAGTACTTC. Translated: CASSAPGLIQETQYF.

This rearrangement joins TRBV5-1 to TRBJ1-1; D not certain. Trimming cost V 0 bases and J 0 bases, with 9 bases left between them. Germline CDR1 is SGHRS and CDR2 is YFSETQ. The CDR3 runs 15 residues. CDR3 DNA sequence: TGCGCCAGCAGCTTGGTAGAGGGAGTGAACACTGAAGCTTTCTTT. Translated, it gives CASSLVEGVNTEAFF.

The V call is TRBV6-6, the J call TRBJ1-5, with TRBD1 as a possible D gene (5 bases). Germline V gene sequence: CDR1 MNHNY, CDR2 SVGAGI (reference sequence). V lost 4 bases and J 2 bases, leaving 9 bases between the germline ends. CDR3 size: 14 residues. CDR3 residues: CASSSPGRNQPQHF. The DNA for the CDR3 is TGTGCCAGCAGTTCCCCAGGGCGCAATCAGCCCCAGCATTTT.

V usage is TRBV10-2 and J usage is TRBJ2-5; D gene ambiguous. The ends were cut back, 3 bases at V and 5 bases at J, with 10 bases in the middle. Germline CDR1 WSHSY, CDR2 SAAADI. The CDR3 is made up of 13 amino acids. This CDR3 reads CASSDEAWETQYF. In DNA, the CDR3 is TGCGCCAGCAGTGACGAAGCCTGGGAGACCCAGTACTTC.

The chain couples TRBV18 to TRBJ2-1, with TRBD2 matching 15 bases. There are 20 residues in the CDR3. Germline CDR1 and CDR2: KGHSH and LQKENI. J gave up 1 base and V 1 base, and 8 bases lay outside the gene matches. CDR3 loop: CASSPRTSGGAGGSYNEQFF. The CDR3 coding sequence is TGTGCCAGCTCACCACGGACTAGCGGGGGGGCAGGAGGGTCCTACAATGAGCAGTTCTTC.

This clone has a single count. V usage is TRBV18 and J usage is TRBJ2-1; perhaps TRBD1 as D (6 bases). The CDR3 is 17 residues long. The V and J ends lost 0 bases and 4 bases respectively, with 16 bases between them. From germline, CDR1 is KGHSH and CDR2 LQKENI. The CDR3 DNA sequence: TGTGCCAGCTCACCACCTCGCGCCCTGGGACAATACAATGAGCAGTTCTTC. Translation: CASSPPRALGQYNEQFF.

This clone was detected once. The chain couples TRBV28 to TRBJ1-1, with D possibly matching TRBD1 (5 bases). V dropped 6 bases and J dropped 0 bases, with 14 bases sitting between them. The CDR3 has 15 amino acids. From germline, CDR1 is MDHEN and CDR2 SYDVKM. In DNA form, the CDR3 reads TGTGCCAGCAGCCTATCCGCGGACATGAACACTGAAGCTTTCTTT. Encoded protein: CASSLSADMNTEAFF.

This chain connects TRBV5-1 to TRBJ2-2; 11 positions agree with TRBD1. The CDR3 has 15 amino acids. V shed 6 bases and J 2 bases; nucleotides not matched to a gene: 3. Germline loops: CDR1 SGHRS, CDR2 YFSETQ. The CDR3 bases are TGCGCCAGCACGGACAGGGGGCCAAACACCGGGGAGCTGTTTTTT. This sequence encodes CASTDRGPNTGELFF.

The rearrangement joins TRBV24-1 to TRBJ2-1, with D tentatively TRBD1 (6 bases). The CDR3 consists of 14 residues. CDR1 is KGHDR, CDR2 SFDVKD, per germline. The V gene lost 4 bases and the J gene lost 6 bases, with 12 bases spanning the gap. CDR3 DNA: TGTGCCACCAGTGACACAACAGGGTTCAATGAGCAGTTCTTC. It specifies CATSDTTGFNEQFF.

The chain has TRBV2 and TRBJ1-5; 11 bases are shared with TRBD1. CDR1 is SNHLY, CDR2 FYNNEI, per germline. The V segment lost 4 bases and the J segment 1 base; nucleotides outside the gene matches: 12. This CDR3 has 19 amino acids. CDR3 DNA sequence: TGTGCCAGCAGTGCCGCCAGGACAGGGGGCTCTATAAGCAATCAGCCCCAGCATTTT. Translated: CASSAARTGGSISNQPQHF.

The chain is built from TRBV2 and TRBJ2-7, with 8 bases aligning to TRBD2. Germline-derived CDR1 and CDR2 are SNHLY and FYNNEI. V dropped 8 bases and J dropped 5; count of bases not matched to a gene: 11. The CDR3 sequence is 14 residues long. CDR3: CASGSLRGGNEQYF. Written as DNA, the CDR3 is TGTGCCAGCGGCTCCCTTCGGGGGGGCAACGAGCAGTACTTC.

The count of this clone is one. The rearrangement joins TRBV4-1 to TRBJ2-1; 16 bases are a match to TRBD2. Germline CDR1 reads MGHRA; CDR2 reads YSYEKL. The CDR3 is 17 amino acids. Trimming took 1 base from V and 9 from J; bases not matched to a gene: 6. In DNA form, the CDR3 reads TGCGCCAGCAGCCAAGTGGGGACTAGCGGGAGGGTCGGTGAGCAGTTCTTC. Its translation is CASSQVGTSGRVGEQFF.

The DNA for the CDR3 is TGTGCCAGCAGCATTCGACCGGGACAGGGGGCTTTCGGGGAGCTGTTTTTT. Protein: CASSIRPGQGAFGELFF. The chain has TRBV7-2 and TRBJ2-2, with 12 bases matching TRBD1. Germline V gene sequence: CDR1 SGHTA, CDR2 FQGNSA. V lost 5 bases, J lost 7 bases, and 11 bases stayed unmatched. CDR3 length equals 17 residues.

In nucleotides, the CDR3 is TGTGCCAGCAGCTTAGAGTCCAGGGGGCGAAATTTTGCAACTAATGAAAAACTGTTTTTT. Amino acids: CASSLESRGRNFATNEKLFF. This chain joins TRBV11-2 and TRBJ1-4, with 8 nucleotides matching TRBD1. Germline V gene data show CDR1 as SGHAT and CDR2 as FQNNGV. Trimming took 0 bases from V and 0 from J; bases not matched to a gene: 12. The CDR3 is 20 residues long.

A few counts support this clone. This chain links TRBV6-5 with TRBJ1-6; 8 bases fit TRBD1. Germline V gene lookup returns CDR1 MNHEY and CDR2 SVGAGI. CDR3 size: 15 residues. After removal of 2 bases from V and 10 bases from J, the junction contained 7 bases not matched to a gene. CDR3 nucleotides: TGTGCCAGCAGTTACGGCCAGGGGGCCTCCTCACCCCTCCACTTT. Translated: CASSYGQGASSPLHF.

The V and J genes are TRBV7-6 and TRBJ1-3; D gene uncertain. The CDR3 is 16 amino acids. Trimming removed 0 bases from V and 3 bases from J, with 12 bases in between. Germline V gene sequence: CDR1 SGHVS, CDR2 FNYEAQ. The CDR3 sequence: CASSLANGQVGNTIYF. In DNA form, the CDR3 reads TGTGCCAGCAGCTTAGCGAACGGTCAGGTTGGAAACACCATATATTTT.

The chain is built from TRBV7-3 and TRBJ2-4, with 10 positions matching TRBD1. Looked up from germline, CDR1 is SGHTA and CDR2 is FQGTGA. The V segment lost 4 bases and the J segment 3 bases; nucleotides outside the gene matches: 6. The CDR3 consists of 16 residues. CDR3 sequence reads: CASSSGQGYDKNIQYF. In DNA, the CDR3 is TGTGCCAGCAGCTCGGGACAGGGGTACGACAAAAACATTCAGTACTTC.

Only one count was recorded for this clone. The chain uses TRBV6-2 or TRBV6-3 and TRBJ1-5; D gene unclear. There are 15 residues in the CDR3. The V end was cut by 2 bases, the J end by 1 base, with 9 bases between. Germline CDR1 is MNHEY and CDR2 is SVGEGT. The CDR3: CASSYVGLSNQPQHF. The CDR3 nucleotides are TGTGCCAGCAGTTACGTTGGGCTCAGCAATCAGCCCCAGCATTTT.